This T cell receptor (beta chain) is from a study of CD8 T cells in Susac syndrome. Study overall: Sequencing included Susac syndrome patients, six of them with active disease and about 8 in remission.

The RNA, 0.5 to 1 ug, was put through reverse transcription using random hexamers. TCRdb re-analysed the immunoSEQ multiplex PCR reads in MiXCR, keeping a single row per CDR3 protein. Here the sample spans under 300,000 distinct CDR3 sequences, around 96% being singletons. The germline V and J ends were trimmed by 3 bases and 7 bases, with 19 bases remaining between them. The CDR3 covers 15 residues. CDR1 is LGHDT and CDR2 is YNNKEL in the germline V gene (reference sequence). This clonotype was sampled from a human donor with Susac syndrome. The sample was CD4+ T cells from PBMCs. The V and J genes are TRBV3-1 and TRBJ2-7; D may correspond to TRBD1 or TRBD2 (5 bases each). The CDR3 loop is CASSQARGHRGEQYF. The CDR3 DNA is TGTGCCAGCAGCCAGGCCCGGGGCCACCGAGGAGAGCAGTACTTC.